Listed below are T cell receptor beta chains from one sample, sequenced in a study of cytomegalovirus exposure and HLA in healthy donors. Libraries were prepared by immunoSEQ multiplex PCR; TCRdb keeps only in-frame clonotypes and omits some of them. In all, the sample yields about 74,000 clones. Material: PBMCs. These receptors were taken from a female donor in good health and CMV-seropositive. Both conserved end residues are part of each CDR3. D genes are given only for firm matches.

14 | TRBJ2-2 | TRBV30 | - | CAWRKDSSTGELFF | TGTGCCTGGAGGAAGGACAGCTCCACCGGGGAGCTGTTTTTT
15 | TRBJ2-5 | TRBV4-1 | - | CASSQGWATQETQYF | TGCGCCAGCAGCCAAGGATGGGCCACCCAAGAGACCCAGTACTTC
16 | TRBJ2-3 | TRBV5-1 | - | CASSLEAVASTDTQYF | TGCGCCAGCAGCTTGGAAGCGGTCGCTAGCACAGATACGCAGTATTTT
14 | TRBJ2-7 | TRBV27 | TRBD2 | CASSFLQRESEQYF | TGTGCCAGCAGTTTTTTGCAGCGGGAGTCCGAGCAGTACTTC
14 | TRBJ2-5 | TRBV10-3 | - | CAISLGGGQETQYF | TGTGCCATCAGCCTAGGGGGGGGTCAAGAGACCCAGTACTTC
14 | TRBJ2-3 | TRBV7-8 | - | CASLGATRTDTQYF | TGTGCCAGTCTAGGGGCTACCCGCACAGATACGCAGTATTTT
14 | TRBJ1-2 | TRBV4-1 | - | CASSQGRVNYGYTF | TGCGCCAGCAGCCAAGGTCGGGTCAACTATGGCTACACCTTC
13 | TRBJ1-1 | TRBV6-1 | - | CASSEYSGMKAFF | TGTGCCAGCAGTGAGTATTCGGGGATGAAAGCTTTCTTT
17 | TRBJ2-7 | TRBV7-9 | TRBD1 | CASSSIRTGLKGYEQYF | TGTGCCAGCAGCTCGATAAGGACAGGCCTCAAAGGTTACGAGCAGTACTTC
14 | TRBJ2-7 | TRBV7-2 | - | CASSLDRGGREQYF | TGTGCCAGCAGCTTAGACAGGGGGGGTCGGGAGCAGTACTTC
17 | TRBJ2-5 | TRBV28 | TRBD2 | CASSFRRVGLAQETQYF | TGTGCCAGCAGTTTTAGGCGCGTAGGACTAGCCCAAGAGACCCAGTACTTC
13 | TRBJ2-7 | TRBV2 | - | CVSSSLRSYEQYF | TGTGTCAGCAGTTCGCTTCGGTCCTACGAGCAGTACTTC
13 | TRBJ1-1 | TRBV30 | - | CAWRGQMNTEAFF | TGTGCCTGGAGAGGACAAATGAACACTGAAGCTTTCTTT
14 | TRBJ2-4 | TRBV9 | TRBD1 | CASSVGGGANIQYF | TGTGCCAGCAGCGTAGGAGGGGGCGCGAACATTCAGTACTTC
19 | TRBJ2-1 | TRBV5-1 | TRBD2 | CASSGAGLAGGSSYNEQFF | TGCGCCAGCAGCGGCGCGGGACTAGCGGGGGGGAGCTCCTACAATGAGCAGTTCTTC
13 | TRBJ1-2 | TRBV28 | - | CASRKRQVYGYTF | TGTGCCAGCAGAAAGAGACAGGTCTATGGCTACACCTTC
17 | TRBJ2-2 | TRBV9 | TRBD1 | CASSVAPGGLNTGELFF | TGTGCCAGCAGCGTAGCGCCAGGGGGCCTCAACACCGGGGAGCTGTTTTTT
13 | TRBJ2-5 | TRBV5-1 | - | CASSSPGQETQYF | TGCGCCAGCAGCTCTCCGGGACAAGAGACCCAGTACTTC
17 | TRBJ2-2 | TRBV7-9 | TRBD2 | CASSLRTSGTNTGELFF | TGTGCCAGCAGCTTAAGGACTAGCGGTACGAACACCGGGGAGCTGTTTTTT
16 | TRBJ2-2 | TRBV25-1 | TRBD1 | CASSPRTGGNTGELFF | TGTGCCAGCAGTCCCCGGACAGGGGGTAACACCGGGGAGCTGTTTTTT
15 | TRBJ1-1 | TRBV19 | - | CASRSQGIMNTEAFF | TGTGCCAGTAGGTCCCAGGGCATAATGAACACTGAAGCTTTCTTT